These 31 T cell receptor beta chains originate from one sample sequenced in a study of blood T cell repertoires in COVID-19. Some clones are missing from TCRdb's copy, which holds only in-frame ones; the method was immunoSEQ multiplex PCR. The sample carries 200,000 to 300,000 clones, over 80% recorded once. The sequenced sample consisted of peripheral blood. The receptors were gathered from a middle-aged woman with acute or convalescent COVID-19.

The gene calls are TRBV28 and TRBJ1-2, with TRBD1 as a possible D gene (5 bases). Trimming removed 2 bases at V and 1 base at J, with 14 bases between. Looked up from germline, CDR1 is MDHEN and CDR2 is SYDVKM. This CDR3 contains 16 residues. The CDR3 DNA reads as TGTGCCAGCAGTTTAACAGGACCATACCTTAACTATGGCTACACCTTC. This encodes CASSLTGPYLNYGYTF.

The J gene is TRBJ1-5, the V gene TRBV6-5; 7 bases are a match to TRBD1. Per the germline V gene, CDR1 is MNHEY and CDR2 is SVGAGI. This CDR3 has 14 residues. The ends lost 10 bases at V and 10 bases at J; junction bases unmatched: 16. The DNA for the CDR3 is TGTGCCACCTTCGGGACAGACACCATGGGTCCCCAGCATTTT. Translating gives CATFGTDTMGPQHF.

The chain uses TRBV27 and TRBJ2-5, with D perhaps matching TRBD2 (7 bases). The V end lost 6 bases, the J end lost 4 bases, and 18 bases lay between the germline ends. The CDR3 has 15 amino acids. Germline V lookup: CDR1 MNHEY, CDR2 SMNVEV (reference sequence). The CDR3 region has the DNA TGTGCCAGCAGAACACGGGGGGCGAATAGAGAGACCCAGTACTTC. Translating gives CASRTRGANRETQYF.

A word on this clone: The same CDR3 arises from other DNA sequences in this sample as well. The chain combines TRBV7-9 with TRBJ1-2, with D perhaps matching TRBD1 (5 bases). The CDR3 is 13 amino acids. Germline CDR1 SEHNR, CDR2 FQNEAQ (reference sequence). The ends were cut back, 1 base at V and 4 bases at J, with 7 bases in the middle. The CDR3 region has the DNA TGTGCCAGCAGCTTAGGAACAGGCTATGGCTACACCTTC. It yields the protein CASSLGTGYGYTF.

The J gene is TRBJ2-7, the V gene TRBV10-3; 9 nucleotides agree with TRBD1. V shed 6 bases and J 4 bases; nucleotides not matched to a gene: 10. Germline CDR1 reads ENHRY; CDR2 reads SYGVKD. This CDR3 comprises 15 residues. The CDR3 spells CAIRQPGQGTYEQYV. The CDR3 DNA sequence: TGTGCCATCAGGCAACCGGGACAGGGTACTTACGAGCAGTACGTC.

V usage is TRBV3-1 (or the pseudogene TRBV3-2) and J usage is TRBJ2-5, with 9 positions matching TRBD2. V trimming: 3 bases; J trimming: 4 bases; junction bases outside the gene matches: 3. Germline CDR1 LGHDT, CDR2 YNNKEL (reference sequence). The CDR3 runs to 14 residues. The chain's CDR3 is CASSHLAGAETQYF. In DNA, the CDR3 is TGTGCCAGCAGCCATTTAGCGGGGGCAGAGACCCAGTACTTC.

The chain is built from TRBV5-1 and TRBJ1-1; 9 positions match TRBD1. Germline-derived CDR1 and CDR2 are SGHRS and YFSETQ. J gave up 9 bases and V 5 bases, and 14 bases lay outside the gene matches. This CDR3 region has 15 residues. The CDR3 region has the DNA TGCGCCAGCAGACAGCCGGGACAGGGACGTCACCAAGCTTTCTTT. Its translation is CASRQPGQGRHQAFF.

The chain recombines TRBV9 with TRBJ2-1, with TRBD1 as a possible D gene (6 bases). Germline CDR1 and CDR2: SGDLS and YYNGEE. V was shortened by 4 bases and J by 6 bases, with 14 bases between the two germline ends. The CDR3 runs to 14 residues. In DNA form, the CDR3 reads TGTGCCAGCAGCCCCCGACAGGCTCCCAATGAGCAGTTCTTC. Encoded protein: CASSPRQAPNEQFF.

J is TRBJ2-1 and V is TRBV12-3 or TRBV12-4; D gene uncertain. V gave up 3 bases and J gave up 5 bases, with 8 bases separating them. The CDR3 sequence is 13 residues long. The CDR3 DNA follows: TGTGCCAGCAGTTTTTCCGGTGACAATGAGCAGTTCTTC. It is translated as CASSFSGDNEQFF.

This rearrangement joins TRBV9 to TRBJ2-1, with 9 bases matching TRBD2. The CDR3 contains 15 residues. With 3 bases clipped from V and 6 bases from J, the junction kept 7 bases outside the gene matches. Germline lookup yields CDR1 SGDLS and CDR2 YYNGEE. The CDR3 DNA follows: TGTGCCAGCAGCGGTGACGGCGGGGGGGCCAATGAGCAGTTCTTC. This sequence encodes CASSGDGGGANEQFF.

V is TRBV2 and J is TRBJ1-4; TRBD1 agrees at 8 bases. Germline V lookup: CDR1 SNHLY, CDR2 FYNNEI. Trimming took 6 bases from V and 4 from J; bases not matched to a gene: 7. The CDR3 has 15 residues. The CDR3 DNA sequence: TGTGCCAGCAGAGACAGGGGTTTCCTTAATGAAAAACTGTTTTTT. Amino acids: CASRDRGFLNEKLFF.

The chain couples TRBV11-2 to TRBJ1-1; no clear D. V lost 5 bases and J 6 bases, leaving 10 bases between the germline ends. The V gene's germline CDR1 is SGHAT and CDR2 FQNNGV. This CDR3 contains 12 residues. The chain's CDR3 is CASSQHASEAFF. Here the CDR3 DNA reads TGTGCCAGCAGCCAACACGCTTCTGAAGCTTTCTTT.

The CDR3 DNA reads as TGTGCCAGCAGCTTGGCCGGGGGAGAAGGTGAAAAACTGTTTTTT. This translates into CASSLAGGEGEKLFF. The chain uses TRBV5-4 and TRBJ1-4; weak D call: TRBD1 (5 bases). Trimming left V 0 bases short and J 7 bases short, with 13 bases between. The CDR3 consists of 15 residues. CDR1 SGHNT and CDR2 YYREEE come from the germline V gene (reference sequence).

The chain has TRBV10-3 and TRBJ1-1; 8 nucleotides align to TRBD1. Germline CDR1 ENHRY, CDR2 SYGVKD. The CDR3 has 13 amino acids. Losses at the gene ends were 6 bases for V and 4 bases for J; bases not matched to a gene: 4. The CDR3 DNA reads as TGTGCCATCAGGGACAGGGAGGCCACTGAAGCTTTCTTT. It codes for CAIRDREATEAFF.

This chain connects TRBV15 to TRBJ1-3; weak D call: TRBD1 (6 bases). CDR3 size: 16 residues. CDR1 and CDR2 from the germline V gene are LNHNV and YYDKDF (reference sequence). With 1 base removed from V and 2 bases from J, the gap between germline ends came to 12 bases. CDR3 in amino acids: CATSRASGAPGNTIYF. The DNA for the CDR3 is TGTGCCACCAGCAGAGCTTCAGGGGCGCCTGGAAACACCATATATTTT.

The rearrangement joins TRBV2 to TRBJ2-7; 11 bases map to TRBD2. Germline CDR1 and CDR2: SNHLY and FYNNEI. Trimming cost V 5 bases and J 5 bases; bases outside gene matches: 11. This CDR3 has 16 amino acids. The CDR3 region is CASSPRRTSGGDEQYV. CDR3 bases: TGTGCCAGCAGTCCCCGCCGAACTAGCGGGGGAGACGAGCAGTACGTC.

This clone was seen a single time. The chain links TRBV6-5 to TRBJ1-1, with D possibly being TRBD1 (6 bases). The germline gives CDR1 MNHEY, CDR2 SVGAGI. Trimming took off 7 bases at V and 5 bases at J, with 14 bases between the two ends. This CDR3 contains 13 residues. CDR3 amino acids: CASTNRVWTEAFF. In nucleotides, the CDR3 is TGTGCCAGCACTAACAGGGTCTGGACTGAAGCTTTCTTT.

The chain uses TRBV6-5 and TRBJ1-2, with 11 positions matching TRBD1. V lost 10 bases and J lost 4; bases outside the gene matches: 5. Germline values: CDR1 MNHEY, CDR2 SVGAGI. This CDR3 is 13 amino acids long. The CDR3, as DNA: TGTGCCACCGCGGGACAGGGGGTCTATGGCTACACCTTC. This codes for CATAGQGVYGYTF.

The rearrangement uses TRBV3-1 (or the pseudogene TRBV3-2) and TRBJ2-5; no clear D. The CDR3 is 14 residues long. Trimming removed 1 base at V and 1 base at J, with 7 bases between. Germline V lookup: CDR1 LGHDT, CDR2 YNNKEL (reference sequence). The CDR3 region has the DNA TGTGCCAGCAGCCAAGTTAGTAGCCAAGAGACCCAGTACTTC. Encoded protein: CASSQVSSQETQYF.

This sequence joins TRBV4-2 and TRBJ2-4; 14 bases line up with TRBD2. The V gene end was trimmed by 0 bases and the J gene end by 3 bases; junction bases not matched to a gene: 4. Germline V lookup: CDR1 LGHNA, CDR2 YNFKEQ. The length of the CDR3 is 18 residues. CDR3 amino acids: CASSQEVGTSGGKNIQYF. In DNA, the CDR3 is TGTGCCAGCAGCCAAGAGGTTGGGACTAGCGGGGGCAAAAACATTCAGTACTTC.

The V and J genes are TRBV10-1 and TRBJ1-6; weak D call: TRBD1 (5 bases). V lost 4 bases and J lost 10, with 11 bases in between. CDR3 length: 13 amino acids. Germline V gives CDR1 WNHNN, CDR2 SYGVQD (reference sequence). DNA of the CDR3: TGCGCCAGCAGTGTGAGGAGGGACTCACCCCTCCACTTT. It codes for CASSVRRDSPLHF.

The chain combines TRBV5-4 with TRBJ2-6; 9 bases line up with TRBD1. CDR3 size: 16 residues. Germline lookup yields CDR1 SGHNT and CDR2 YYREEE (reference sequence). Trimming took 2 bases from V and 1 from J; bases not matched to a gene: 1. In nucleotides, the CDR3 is TGTGCCAGCAGCTTACAGGGGGCGTCTGGGGCCAACGTCCTGACTTTC. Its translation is CASSLQGASGANVLTF.

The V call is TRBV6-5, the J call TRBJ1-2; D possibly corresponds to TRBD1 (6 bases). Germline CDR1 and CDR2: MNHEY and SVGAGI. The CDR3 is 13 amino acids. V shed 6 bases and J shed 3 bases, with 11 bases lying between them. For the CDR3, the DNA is TGTGCCAGCAGACGGGACAACGACTATGGCTACACCTTC. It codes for CASRRDNDYGYTF.

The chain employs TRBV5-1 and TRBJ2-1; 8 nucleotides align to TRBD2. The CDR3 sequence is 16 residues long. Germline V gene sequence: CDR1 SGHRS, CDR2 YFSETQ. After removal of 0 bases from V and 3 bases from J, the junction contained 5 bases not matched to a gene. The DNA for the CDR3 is TGCGCCAGCAGCTTGGAGGCGGGGGGCTTCTACAATGAGCAGTTCTTC. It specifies CASSLEAGGFYNEQFF.

CDR3 bases: TGTGCCAGCATGGACAGGTTTGCAACTAATGAAAAACTGTTTTTT. Encoded protein: CASMDRFATNEKLFF. The chain joins TRBV2 to TRBJ1-4; 7 bases fit TRBD1. V was clipped by 7 bases and J by 0 bases; unmatched bases: 5. The CDR3 contains 15 residues. Germline loops: CDR1 SNHLY, CDR2 FYNNEI.

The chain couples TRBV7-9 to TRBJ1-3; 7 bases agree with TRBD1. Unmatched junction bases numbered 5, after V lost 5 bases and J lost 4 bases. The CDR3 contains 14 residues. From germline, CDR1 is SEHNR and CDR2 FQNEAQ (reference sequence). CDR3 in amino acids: CASSLDRVGNTIYF. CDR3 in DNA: TGTGCCAGCAGCCTAGACAGGGTCGGAAACACCATATATTTT.

The CDR3 region is CASSSGTGETQYF. CDR3 coding DNA: TGTGCCAGCAGCTCCGGGACAGGCGAGACCCAGTACTTC. This chain joins TRBV7-3 and TRBJ2-5; 8 bases line up with TRBD1. Per the germline V gene, CDR1 is SGHTA and CDR2 is FQGTGA. This CDR3 has 13 residues. V was clipped by 4 bases and J by 5 bases; unmatched bases: 3.

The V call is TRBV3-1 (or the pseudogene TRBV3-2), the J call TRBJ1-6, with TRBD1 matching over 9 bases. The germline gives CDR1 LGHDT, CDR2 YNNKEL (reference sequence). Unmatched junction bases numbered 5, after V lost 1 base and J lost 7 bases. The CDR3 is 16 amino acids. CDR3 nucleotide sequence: TGTGCCAGCAGCCAAGCGTACAGGGGGCAGAATTCACCCCTCCACTTT. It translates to CASSQAYRGQNSPLHF.

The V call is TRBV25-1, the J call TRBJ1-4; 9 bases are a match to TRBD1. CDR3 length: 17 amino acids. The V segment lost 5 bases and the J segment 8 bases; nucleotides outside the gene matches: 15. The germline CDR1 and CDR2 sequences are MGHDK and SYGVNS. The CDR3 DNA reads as TGTGCCAGCAGTCCCGGGGGGGTGGGGGACAGGGAAGAAAAACTGTTTTTT. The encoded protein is CASSPGGVGDREEKLFF.

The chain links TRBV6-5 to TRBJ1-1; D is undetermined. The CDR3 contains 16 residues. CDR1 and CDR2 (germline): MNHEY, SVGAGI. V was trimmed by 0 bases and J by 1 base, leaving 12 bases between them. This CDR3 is CASSYSPVNRNTEAFF. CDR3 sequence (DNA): TGTGCCAGCAGTTACTCACCCGTAAATAGGAACACTGAAGCTTTCTTT.

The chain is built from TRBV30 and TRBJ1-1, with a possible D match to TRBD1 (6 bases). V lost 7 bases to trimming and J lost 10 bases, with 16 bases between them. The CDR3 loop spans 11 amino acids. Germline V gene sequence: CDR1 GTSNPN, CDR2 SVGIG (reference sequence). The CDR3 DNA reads TGTGCCTATAAAACAGGGTTTGGAGCTTTCTTT. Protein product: CAYKTGFGAFF.